Presented here are 5 T cell receptor beta chains from one specimen sequenced in a study of blood T cell repertoires in COVID-19 (dated by TCRdb to about 2020). The library was prepared using the immunoSEQ multiplex PCR assay. TCRdb re-hosts the immuneACCESS table, in-frame sequences only. Its copies lack some clones; in the studies checked, an unresolved V gene accounts for under half of them, and the cause for the rest is not known. Present in this sample are around 70,000 clones, approximately 91% of which were seen just once. 2% to 3% of the sample comes from the top ten. Sequencing was done on a sample of peripheral blood. These receptors were obtained from a middle-aged man with COVID-19, enrolled during active disease.

The CDR3 spells CASSERRIGQVGRKTQYF. The CDR3 coding sequence is TGTGCCAGCAGTGAACGCCGTATAGGACAGGTCGGGCGAAAGACCCAGTACTTC. This sequence joins TRBV6-1 and TRBJ2-5, with 7 bases fitting TRBD1. Per the germline V gene, CDR1 is MNHNS and CDR2 is SASEGT. This CDR3 is 18 amino acids long. The V gene end was trimmed by 2 bases and the J gene end by 6 bases; junction bases not matched to a gene: 18.

The chain has TRBV20-1 and TRBJ2-7; 7 bases are a match to TRBD1. V lost 3 bases, J lost 7 bases, and 9 bases stayed unmatched. Germline V gene data show CDR1 as DFQATT and CDR2 as SNEGSKA (reference sequence). The CDR3 is made up of 13 amino acids. As DNA, the CDR3 is TGCAGTGCTAGTAGCCAGGGGGTGAGGGAGCAGTACTTC. Its translation is CSASSQGVREQYF.

This clone was seen a few times. The chain carries TRBV28 and TRBJ1-1, with unresolved D. Germline-derived CDR1 and CDR2 are MDHEN and SYDVKM. The CDR3 spans 13 residues. V was clipped by 7 bases and J by 4 bases, with 13 bases between them. CDR3 nucleotide sequence: TGTGCCAGCACCTCATTAGGAGTCACTGAAGCTTTCTTT. This sequence encodes CASTSLGVTEAFF. The full variable domain, completed using reference TRBV28 and TRBJ1-1, is DVKVTQSSRYLVKRTGEKVFLECVQDMDHENMFWYRQDPGLGLRLIYFSYDVKMKEKGDIPEGYSVSREKKERFSLILESASTNQTSMYLCASTSLGVTEAFFGQGTRLTVV.

The J gene is TRBJ2-5, the V gene TRBV5-1; TRBD2 might be the D (5 bases). V gave up 4 bases and J gave up 9 bases, with 22 bases separating them. Looked up from germline, CDR1 is SGHRS and CDR2 is YFSETQ. The CDR3 has 15 amino acids. CDR3 sequence reads: CASSVAVRTSRAQYF. CDR3 DNA sequence: TGCGCCAGCAGCGTGGCAGTCAGGACCTCGAGGGCCCAGTACTTC.

The chain couples TRBV24-1 to TRBJ2-6; 7 bases fit TRBD1. The CDR3 contains 15 residues. V shed 10 bases and J 2 bases; nucleotides not matched to a gene: 7. Per the germline V gene, CDR1 is KGHDR and CDR2 is SFDVKD. CDR3 sequence reads: CATGNRGTGANVLTF. CDR3 DNA: TGTGCCACAGGGAACAGGGGAACTGGGGCCAACGTCCTGACTTTC.